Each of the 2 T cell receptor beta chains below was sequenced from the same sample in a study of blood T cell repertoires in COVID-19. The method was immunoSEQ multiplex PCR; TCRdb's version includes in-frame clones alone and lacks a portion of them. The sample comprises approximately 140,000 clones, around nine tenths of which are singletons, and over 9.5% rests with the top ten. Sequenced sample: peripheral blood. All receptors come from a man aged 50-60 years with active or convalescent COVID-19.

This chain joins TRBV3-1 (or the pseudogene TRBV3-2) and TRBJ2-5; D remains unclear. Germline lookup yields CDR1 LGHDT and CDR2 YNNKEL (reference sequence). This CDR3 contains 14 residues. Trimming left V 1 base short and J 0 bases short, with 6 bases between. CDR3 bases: TGTGCCAGCAGCCAAGGCGGAAACCAAGAGACCCAGTACTTC. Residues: CASSQGGNQETQYF.

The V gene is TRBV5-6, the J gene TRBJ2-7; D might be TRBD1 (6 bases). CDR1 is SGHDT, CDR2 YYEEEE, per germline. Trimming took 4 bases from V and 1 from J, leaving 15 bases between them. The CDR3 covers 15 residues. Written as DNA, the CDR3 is TGTGCCAGCAGCCCTTACAGGGACCCATCCTACGAGCAGTACTTC. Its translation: CASSPYRDPSYEQYF.